This note documents a single T cell receptor beta chain sequence. The record originates from a study of blood T cell repertoires in COVID-19. For the study at large: Acute and convalescent COVID-19 specimens originated in the United States, Italy and Spain.

Sequencing was performed with immunoSEQ multiplex PCR; in TCRdb, only in-frame clones are kept and a portion is missing. The sample holds 400,000 to 450,000 clones, around 89% seen once. Sequencing input: peripheral blood. This clonotype was sampled from a woman aged 45-65 years with COVID-19, enrolled during active disease.

The CDR3 nucleotides read TGTGCCAGCAGCTTACAGGGGGCTGAAGCTTTCTTT. Residues: CASSLQGAEAFF. This chain links TRBV28 with TRBJ1-1, with 8 bases aligning to TRBD1. The germline CDR1 and CDR2 sequences are MDHEN and SYDVKM. CDR3 length equals 12 residues. V was clipped by 6 bases and J by 6 bases; unmatched bases: 3.